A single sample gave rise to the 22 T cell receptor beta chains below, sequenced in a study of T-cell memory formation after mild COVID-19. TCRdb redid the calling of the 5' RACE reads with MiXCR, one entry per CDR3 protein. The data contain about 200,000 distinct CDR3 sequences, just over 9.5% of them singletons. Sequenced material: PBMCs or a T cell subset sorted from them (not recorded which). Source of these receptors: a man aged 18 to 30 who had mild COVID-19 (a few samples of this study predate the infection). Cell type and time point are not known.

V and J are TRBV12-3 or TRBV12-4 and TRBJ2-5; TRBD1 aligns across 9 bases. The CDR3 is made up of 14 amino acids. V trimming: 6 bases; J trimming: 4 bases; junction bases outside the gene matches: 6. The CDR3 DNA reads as TGTGCCAGCAGACTGGACAGGGGAAGAGAGACCCAGTACTTC. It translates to CASRLDRGRETQYF.

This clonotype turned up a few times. The CDR3 DNA sequence: TGTGCCAGCAGCTTAGAACTAGCGGGGGGCCTTGTCTACAATGAGCAGTTCTTC. Amino acids: CASSLELAGGLVYNEQFF. V and J are TRBV11-2 and TRBJ2-1; TRBD2 aligns across 12 bases. Unmatched junction bases numbered 6, after V lost 0 bases and J lost 3 bases. This CDR3 comprises 18 residues. Looked up from germline, CDR1 is SGHAT and CDR2 is FQNNGV.

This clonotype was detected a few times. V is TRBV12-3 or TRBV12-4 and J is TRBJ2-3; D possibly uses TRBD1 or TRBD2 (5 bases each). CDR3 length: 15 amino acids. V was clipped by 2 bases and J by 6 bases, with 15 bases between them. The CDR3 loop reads CASSLWSGAGDTQYF. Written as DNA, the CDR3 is TGTGCCAGCAGTTTATGGTCCGGGGCCGGGGATACGCAGTATTTT.

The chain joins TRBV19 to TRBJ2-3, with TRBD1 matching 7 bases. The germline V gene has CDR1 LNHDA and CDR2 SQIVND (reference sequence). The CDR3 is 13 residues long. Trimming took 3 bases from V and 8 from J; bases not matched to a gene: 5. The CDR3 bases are TGTGCCAGTAGTATGACGACAGGGAGTACGCAGTATTTT. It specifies CASSMTTGSTQYF.

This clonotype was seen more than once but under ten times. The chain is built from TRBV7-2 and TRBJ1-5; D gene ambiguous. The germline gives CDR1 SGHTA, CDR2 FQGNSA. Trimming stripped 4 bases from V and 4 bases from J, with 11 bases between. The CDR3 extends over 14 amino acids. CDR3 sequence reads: CASSSGGRNQPQHF. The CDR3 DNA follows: TGTGCCAGCAGCTCGGGAGGTAGAAATCAGCCCCAGCATTTT. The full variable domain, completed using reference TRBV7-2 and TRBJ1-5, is GAGVSQSPSNKVTEKGKDVELRCDPISGHTALYWYRQSLGQGLEFLIYFQGNSAPDKSGLPSDRFSAERTGGSVSTLTIQRTQQEDSAVYLCASSSGGRNQPQHFGDGTRLSIL.

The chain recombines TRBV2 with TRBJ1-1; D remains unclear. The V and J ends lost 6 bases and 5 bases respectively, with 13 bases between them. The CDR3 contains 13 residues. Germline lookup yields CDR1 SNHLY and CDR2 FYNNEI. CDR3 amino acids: CASRTASGTEAFF. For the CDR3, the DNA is TGTGCCAGCAGAACAGCCTCTGGGACTGAAGCTTTCTTT.

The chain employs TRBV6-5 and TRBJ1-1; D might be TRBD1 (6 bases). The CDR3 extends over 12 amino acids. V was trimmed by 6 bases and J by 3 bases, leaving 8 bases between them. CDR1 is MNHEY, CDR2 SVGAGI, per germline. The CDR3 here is CASRRQDTEAFF. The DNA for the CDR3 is TGTGCCAGCAGGCGACAGGACACTGAAGCTTTCTTT.

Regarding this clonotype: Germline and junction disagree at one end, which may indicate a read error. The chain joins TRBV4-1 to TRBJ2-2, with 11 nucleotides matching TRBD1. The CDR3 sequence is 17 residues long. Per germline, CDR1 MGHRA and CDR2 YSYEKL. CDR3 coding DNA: TGCGCCAGCACCCAATCAACTTGGGGACAGGGGGCCGGGGAGCTGTTTTTT. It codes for CASTQSTWGQGAGELFF.

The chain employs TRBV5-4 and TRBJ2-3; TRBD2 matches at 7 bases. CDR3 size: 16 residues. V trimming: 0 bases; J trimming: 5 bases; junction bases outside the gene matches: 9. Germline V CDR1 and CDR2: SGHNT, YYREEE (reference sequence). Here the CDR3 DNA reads TGTGCCAGCAGCTTGGCCGGGCGGGGGAAGGGAGATACGCAGTATTTT. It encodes CASSLAGRGKGDTQYF.

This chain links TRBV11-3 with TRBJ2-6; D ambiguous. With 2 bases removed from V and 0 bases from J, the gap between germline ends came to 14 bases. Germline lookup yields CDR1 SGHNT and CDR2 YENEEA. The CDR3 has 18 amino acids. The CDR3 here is CASSLTSARFSGANVLTF. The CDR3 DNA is TGTGCCAGCAGCTTAACATCTGCTCGCTTCTCTGGGGCCAACGTCCTGACTTTC.

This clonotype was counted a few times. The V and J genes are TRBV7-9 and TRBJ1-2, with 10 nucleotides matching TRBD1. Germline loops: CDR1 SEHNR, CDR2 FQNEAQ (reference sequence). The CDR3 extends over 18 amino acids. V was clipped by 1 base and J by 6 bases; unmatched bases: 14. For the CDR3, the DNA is TGTGCCAGCAGCTTAGGCCGGCGGACAGGGGGTCGGGTCGATGGCTACACCTTC. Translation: CASSLGRRTGGRVDGYTF.

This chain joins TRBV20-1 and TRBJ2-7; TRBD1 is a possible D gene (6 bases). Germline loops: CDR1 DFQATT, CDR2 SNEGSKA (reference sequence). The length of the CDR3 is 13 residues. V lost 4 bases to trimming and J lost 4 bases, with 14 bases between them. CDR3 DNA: TGCAGTGCTACTCTCAGGGGAAGGTACGAGCAGTACTTC. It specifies CSATLRGRYEQYF.

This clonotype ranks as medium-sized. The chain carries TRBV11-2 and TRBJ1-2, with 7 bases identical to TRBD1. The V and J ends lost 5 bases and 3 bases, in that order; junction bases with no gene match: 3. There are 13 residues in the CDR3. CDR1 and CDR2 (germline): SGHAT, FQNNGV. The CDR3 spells CASSPGQDYGYTF. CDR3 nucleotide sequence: TGTGCCAGCAGCCCTGGACAGGACTATGGCTACACCTTC.

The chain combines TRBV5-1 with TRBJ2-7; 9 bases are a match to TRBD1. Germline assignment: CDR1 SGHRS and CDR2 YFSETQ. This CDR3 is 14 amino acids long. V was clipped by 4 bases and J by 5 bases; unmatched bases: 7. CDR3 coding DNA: TGCGCCAGCAGCAGGGGACAGGGTAACCACGAGCAGTACTTC. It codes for CASSRGQGNHEQYF.

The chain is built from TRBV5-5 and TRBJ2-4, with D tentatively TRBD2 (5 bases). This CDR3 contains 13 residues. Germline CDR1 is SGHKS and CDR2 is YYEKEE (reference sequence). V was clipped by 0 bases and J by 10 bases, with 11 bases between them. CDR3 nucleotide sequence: TGTGCCAGCAGCTTGGAACACGAGGGAATTCAGTACTTC. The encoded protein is CASSLEHEGIQYF. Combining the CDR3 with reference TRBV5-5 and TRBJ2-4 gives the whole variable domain DAGVTQSPTHLIKTRGQQVTLRCSPISGHKSVSWYQQVLGQGPQFIFQYYEKEERGRGNFPDRFSARQFPNYSSELNVNALLLGDSALYLCASSLEHEGIQYFGAGTRLSVL.

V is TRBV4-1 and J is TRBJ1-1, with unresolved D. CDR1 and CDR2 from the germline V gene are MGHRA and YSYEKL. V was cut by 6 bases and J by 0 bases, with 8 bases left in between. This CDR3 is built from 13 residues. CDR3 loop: CASRVTMNTEAFF. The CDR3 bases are TGCGCCAGCAGGGTGACCATGAACACTGAAGCTTTCTTT.

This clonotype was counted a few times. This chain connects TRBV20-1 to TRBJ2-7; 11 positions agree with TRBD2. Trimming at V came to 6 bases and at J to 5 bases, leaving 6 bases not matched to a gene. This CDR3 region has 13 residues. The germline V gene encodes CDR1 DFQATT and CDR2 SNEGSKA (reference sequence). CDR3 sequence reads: CSATHSGGDEQYF. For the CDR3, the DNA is TGCAGTGCGACCCATAGCGGGGGGGACGAGCAGTACTTC.

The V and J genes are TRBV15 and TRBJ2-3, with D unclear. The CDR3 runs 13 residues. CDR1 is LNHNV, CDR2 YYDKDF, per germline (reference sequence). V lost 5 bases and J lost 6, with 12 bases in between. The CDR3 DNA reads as TGTGCCACCAGCGCTATTACGCAGGATACGCAGTATTTT. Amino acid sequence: CATSAITQDTQYF.

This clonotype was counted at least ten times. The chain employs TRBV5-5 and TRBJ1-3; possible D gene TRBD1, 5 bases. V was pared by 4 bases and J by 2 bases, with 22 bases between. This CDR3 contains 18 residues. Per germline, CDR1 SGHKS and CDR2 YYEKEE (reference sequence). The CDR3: CASSHWGSSLLTGNTIYF. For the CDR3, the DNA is TGTGCCAGCAGCCATTGGGGCTCCTCGCTTCTTACTGGAAACACCATATATTTT.

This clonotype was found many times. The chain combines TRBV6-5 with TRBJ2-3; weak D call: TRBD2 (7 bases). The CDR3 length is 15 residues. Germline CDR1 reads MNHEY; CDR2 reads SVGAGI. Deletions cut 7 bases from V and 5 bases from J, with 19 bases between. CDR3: CASIRRGGLGDTQYF. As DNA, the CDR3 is TGTGCCAGCATCCGGCGCGGGGGCCTGGGAGATACGCAGTATTTT.

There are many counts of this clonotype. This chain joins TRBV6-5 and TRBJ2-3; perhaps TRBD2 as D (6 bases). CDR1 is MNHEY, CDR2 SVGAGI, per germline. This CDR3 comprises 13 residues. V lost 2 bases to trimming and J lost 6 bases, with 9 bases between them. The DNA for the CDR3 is TGTGCCAGCAGTTACCCGGGAGCCGATACGCAGTATTTT. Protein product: CASSYPGADTQYF.

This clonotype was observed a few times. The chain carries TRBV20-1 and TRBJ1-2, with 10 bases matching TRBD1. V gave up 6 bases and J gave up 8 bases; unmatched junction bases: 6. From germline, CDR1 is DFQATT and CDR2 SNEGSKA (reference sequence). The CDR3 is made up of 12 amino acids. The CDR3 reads CSASDRGSGYTF. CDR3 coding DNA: TGCAGTGCCTCGGACAGGGGGAGCGGCTACACCTTC.